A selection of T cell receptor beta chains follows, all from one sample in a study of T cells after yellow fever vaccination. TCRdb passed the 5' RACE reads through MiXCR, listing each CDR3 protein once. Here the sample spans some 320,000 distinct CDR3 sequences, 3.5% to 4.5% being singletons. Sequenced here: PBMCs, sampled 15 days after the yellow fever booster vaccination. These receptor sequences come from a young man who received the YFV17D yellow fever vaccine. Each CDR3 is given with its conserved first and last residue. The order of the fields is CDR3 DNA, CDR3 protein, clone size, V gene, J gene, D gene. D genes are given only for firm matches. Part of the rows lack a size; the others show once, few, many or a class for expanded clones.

TGTGCCAGCAGCTTAGATAGATGGCAGAACTACGAGCAGTACTTC	CASSLDRWQNYEQYF	.	TRBV11-1	TRBJ2-7	.
TGCAGTGCGCAGACCATGTCCTACAATGAGCAGTTCTTC	CSAQTMSYNEQFF	.	TRBV20-1	TRBJ2-1	.
TGTGCCAGCAGCCAAGAGGGCCATTCTGCCGACTATGGCTACACCTTC	CASSQEGHSADYGYTF	few	TRBV14	TRBJ1-2	.
TGTGCCAGCAGCGATGGACTAGCGGCGGCTTATACGCAGTATTTT	CASSDGLAAAYTQYF	many	TRBV7-9	TRBJ2-3	TRBD2
TGTGCCAGCAGCTTACCCGGACCGGGCGGCACAGATACGCAGTATTTT	CASSLPGPGGTDTQYF	many	TRBV7-2	TRBJ2-3	.
TGCAGTGCTAGAGATCTTGGCGGTACTCTCTATGGCTACACCTTC	CSARDLGGTLYGYTF	.	TRBV20-1	TRBJ1-2	.
TGTGCCAGCAGTGAAGGGGGGACGGGGACCCAGTACTTC	CASSEGGTGTQYF	few	TRBV2	TRBJ2-5	.
TGTGCCAGCAGCCACGGTCGTCGTCCGGGGAGAGATACGCAGTATTTT	CASSHGRRPGRDTQYF	few	TRBV3-1	TRBJ2-3	.
TGTGCCAGCAGCTTAAGCTTCCTCTACGAGCAGTACTTC	CASSLSFLYEQYF	many	TRBV7-9	TRBJ2-7	.
TGCAGCGTTGCGCAGGGCTCTACGATGAACACTGAAGCTTTCTTT	CSVAQGSTMNTEAFF	many	TRBV29-1	TRBJ1-1	.
TGTGCCAGTAGTATACTTGAGAACACCGGGGAGCTGTTTTTT	CASSILENTGELFF	.	TRBV19	TRBJ2-2	.
TGCGCCAGCAGCCAAGATGTTCTAGGCGACACCGGGGAGCTGTTTTTT	CASSQDVLGDTGELFF	few	TRBV4-1	TRBJ2-2	.
TGCAGCGTTACGACAGCAAATAATGAAAAACTGTTTTTT	CSVTTANNEKLFF	few	TRBV29-1	TRBJ1-4	.
TGTGCCAGCAGCCCGGGGACAGCCAAAAACATTCAGTACTTC	CASSPGTAKNIQYF	.	TRBV7-2	TRBJ2-4	.
TGTGCCAGCAGCTTAGGGTCAGCGGGGAGGGAGACCCAGTACTTC	CASSLGSAGRETQYF	many	TRBV7-8	TRBJ2-5	TRBD2
TGTGCCAGCAGGCCTCGGGGAGGCACTGAAGCTTTCTTT	CASRPRGGTEAFF	.	TRBV6-2/TRBV6-3	TRBJ1-1	.
TGTGCCAGCAGCTTAGGAGGCGGCCAGGAGGCCGGGGAGCTGTTTTTT	CASSLGGGQEAGELFF	.	TRBV11-2	TRBJ2-2	.
TGCGCCAGCAGCGCATCGGGACAGGGCGGCGGGGAGCTGTTTTTT	CASSASGQGGGELFF	many	TRBV5-1	TRBJ2-2	TRBD1
TGTGCCAGCAGCTTAGCCCATATCTATGGCTACACCTTC	CASSLAHIYGYTF	.	TRBV11-2	TRBJ1-2	.
TGCGCCAGCAGCTCCCCCGCCGGACACTTGAACACTGAAGCTTTCTTT	CASSSPAGHLNTEAFF	many	TRBV5-1	TRBJ1-1	.
TGTGCCAGCAGCCCGACAGGCGCCAATCAGCCCCAGCATTTT	CASSPTGANQPQHF	many	TRBV7-2	TRBJ1-5	.
TGCGCCAGCAGTCATCCCGGCCTTGGCCACACCTTC	CASSHPGLGHTF	.	TRBV23-1	TRBJ1-2	.
TGTGCCAGCAGTTACTCGGACTCGTGGGAAGCTTTCTTT	CASSYSDSWEAFF	many	TRBV6-2/TRBV6-3	TRBJ1-1	.
TGCGCCAGCAGCCACCGGGACCCGGTAGTTAATGAGCAGTTCTTC	CASSHRDPVVNEQFF	few	TRBV4-1	TRBJ2-1	.
TGCGCCAGCAGCCAAGGGTTAACAGAGAACACTGAAGCTTTCTTT	CASSQGLTENTEAFF	many	TRBV4-1	TRBJ1-1	.
TGCAGCGCCAAAAGCGAGGGCAACGGTGGCTACACCTTC	CSAKSEGNGGYTF	few	TRBV29-1	TRBJ1-2	.
TGCAGTGCTCGTCCCCGGGACAGGGCACAAGAGACCCAGTACTTC	CSARPRDRAQETQYF	many	TRBV20-1	TRBJ2-5	TRBD1
TGCAGTGCTAGGGTTATCGGGAATGAGCAGTTCTTC	CSARVIGNEQFF	many	TRBV20-1	TRBJ2-1	.